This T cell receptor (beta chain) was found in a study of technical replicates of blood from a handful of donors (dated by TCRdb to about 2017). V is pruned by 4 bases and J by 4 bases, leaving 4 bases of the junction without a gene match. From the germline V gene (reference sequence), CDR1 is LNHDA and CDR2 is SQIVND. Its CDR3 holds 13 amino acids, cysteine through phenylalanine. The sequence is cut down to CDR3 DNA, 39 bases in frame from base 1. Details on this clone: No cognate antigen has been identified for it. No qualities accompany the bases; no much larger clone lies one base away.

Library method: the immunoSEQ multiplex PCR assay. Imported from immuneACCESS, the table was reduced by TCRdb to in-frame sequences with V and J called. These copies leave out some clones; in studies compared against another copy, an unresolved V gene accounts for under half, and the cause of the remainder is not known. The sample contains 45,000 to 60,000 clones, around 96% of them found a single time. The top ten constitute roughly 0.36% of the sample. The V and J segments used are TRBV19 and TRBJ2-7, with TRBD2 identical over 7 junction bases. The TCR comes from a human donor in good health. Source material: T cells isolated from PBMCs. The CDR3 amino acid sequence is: CASSTSGLYEQYF. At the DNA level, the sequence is TGTGCCAGTAGTACTAGCGGCCTTTACGAGCAGTACTTC.